A selection of T cell receptor beta chains follows, all from one sample in a study of blood T cell repertoires in COVID-19. Clones were read by immunoSEQ multiplex PCR, and TCRdb kept only the in-frame ones, dropping some. The data show some 160,000 clones, about four fifths seen once. The specimen was peripheral blood. The receptor set was obtained from a man in his 70s with active or convalescent COVID-19. Both conserved end residues are part of each CDR3. The order of the fields is V gene, J gene, D gene, clone size, CDR3 protein, CDR3 DNA. A D gene is named only where the DNA matches it firmly. Rows may omit the clone size; those that give it use once, few, many or a size class.

TRBV4-1,TRBJ2-5,TRBD1,.,CASSQDNRGRWSETQYF,TGCGCCAGCAGCCAAGATAACAGGGGGCGGTGGTCTGAGACCCAGTACTTC
TRBV5-8,TRBJ2-7,.,.,CASSSEYSGRSYEQYF,TGTGCCAGCAGCTCAGAATATAGCGGACGTTCCTACGAGCAGTACTTC
TRBV2,TRBJ2-1,TRBD2,.,CASRGLAQYNEQFF,TGTGCCAGCAGGGGACTAGCACAGTACAATGAGCAGTTCTTC
TRBV5-5,TRBJ1-5,TRBD1,.,CASTIRDSTFYSNQPQHF,TGTGCCAGCACCATCCGGGACAGTACTTTTTATAGCAATCAGCCCCAGCATTTT
TRBV4-2,TRBJ1-2,.,.,CASSQDFRGYTF,TGTGCCAGCAGCCAAGATTTCCGTGGCTACACCTTC
TRBV12-3/TRBV12-4,TRBJ1-2,.,.,CASSSDSAYGYTF,TGTGCCAGCAGTTCGGACAGTGCCTATGGCTACACCTTC
TRBV19,TRBJ1-2,.,.,CASSDDAQGIYGYTF,TGTGCCAGTAGTGATGATGCGCAGGGGATCTATGGCTACACCTTC
TRBV30,TRBJ2-3,.,.,CAWGPSTDTQYF,TGTGCCTGGGGCCCCAGCACAGATACGCAGTATTTT
TRBV9,TRBJ1-1,TRBD1,.,CASSLQGANTEAFF,TGTGCCAGCAGCTTACAGGGGGCGAACACTGAAGCTTTCTTT
TRBV6-1,TRBJ1-1,.,.,CASSDAKGNIDTEAFF,TGTGCCAGCAGTGACGCTAAGGGGAATATAGACACTGAAGCTTTCTTT
TRBV5-4,TRBJ2-5,TRBD2,.,CASSLASGEQETQYF,TGTGCCAGCAGCTTGGCCAGCGGGGAGCAAGAGACCCAGTACTTC
TRBV18,TRBJ2-2,.,.,CASSPGSNTGELFF,TGTGCCAGCTCACCAGGCAGTAACACCGGGGAGCTGTTTTTT
TRBV29-1,TRBJ1-2,TRBD1,.,CSGGTGGDYGYTF,TGCAGCGGGGGGACAGGGGGCGACTATGGCTACACCTTC
TRBV5-1,TRBJ1-1,.,.,CASSYLGGGVNTEAFF,TGCGCCAGCAGCTACCTCGGGGGAGGGGTGAACACTGAAGCTTTCTTT
TRBV6-1,TRBJ2-7,TRBD1,few,CASSEGTGAYEQYF,TGTGCCAGCAGCGAAGGGACAGGTGCATACGAGCAGTACTTC
TRBV7-7,TRBJ2-1,.,.,CASSLDTGTGDNEQFF,TGTGCTAGCAGCTTAGATACCGGGACGGGAGACAATGAGCAGTTCTTC
TRBV6-5,TRBJ2-7,TRBD1,.,CASSTGGYEQYF,TGTGCCAGCAGTACAGGGGGCTACGAGCAGTACTTC
TRBV7-3,TRBJ1-1,.,.,CASSPRDTDYQNTEAFF,TGTGCCAGCAGCCCCCGGGACACAGATTACCAGAACACTGAAGCTTTCTTT
TRBV6-2/TRBV6-3,TRBJ1-1,.,.,CASSYSVGQVNTEAFF,TGTGCCAGCAGTTACTCAGTGGGACAAGTCAACACTGAAGCTTTCTTT
TRBV7-9,TRBJ2-5,TRBD2,.,CASSSKRGGRETQYF,TGTGCCAGCAGCAGTAAGCGGGGGGGCCGGGAGACCCAGTACTTC